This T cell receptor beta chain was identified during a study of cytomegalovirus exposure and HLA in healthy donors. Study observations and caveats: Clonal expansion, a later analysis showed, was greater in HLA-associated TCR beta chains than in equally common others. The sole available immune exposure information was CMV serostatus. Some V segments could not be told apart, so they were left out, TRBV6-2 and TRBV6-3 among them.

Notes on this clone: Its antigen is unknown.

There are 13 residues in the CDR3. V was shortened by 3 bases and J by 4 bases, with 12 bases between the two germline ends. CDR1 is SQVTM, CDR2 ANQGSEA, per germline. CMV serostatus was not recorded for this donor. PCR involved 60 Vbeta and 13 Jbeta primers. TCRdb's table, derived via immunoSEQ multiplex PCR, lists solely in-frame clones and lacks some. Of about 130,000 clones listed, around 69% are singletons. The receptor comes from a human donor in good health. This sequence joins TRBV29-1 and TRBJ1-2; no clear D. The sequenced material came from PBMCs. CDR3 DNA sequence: TGCAGCGTTGAGTCCGTCGGACTCTATGGCTACACCTTC. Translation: CSVESVGLYGYTF.